Sequencing of this T cell receptor (beta chain) was carried out in a study of radiotherapy plus CTLA-4 blockade in lung cancer. Germline V gene lookup returns CDR1 MDHEN and CDR2 SYDVKM. The V end was cut by 7 bases, the J end by 4 bases, with 13 bases between. The CDR3 runs 13 residues. The study gave focal radiation plus ipilimumab CTLA-4 blockade to patients with chemo-refractory metastatic non-small-cell lung cancer. Using immunoSEQ multiplex PCR, the repertoire was profiled, and TCRdb retains in-frame clones only, with some absent. Of 50,000 or so clones listed, nearly 90% are singletons. The origin of this receptor is a human donor with non-small cell lung cancer whose response to radiotherapy plus ipilimumab could not be evaluated. The gene calls are TRBV28 and TRBJ1-1, with unresolved D. This material consisted of peripheral blood, taken from a patient treated with radiotherapy plus ipilimumab. This CDR3 is CASTRQKTTEAFF. For the CDR3, the DNA is TGTGCCAGCACGCGACAAAAGACCACTGAAGCTTTCTTT.